The T cell receptor (beta chain) under discussion was sequenced for a study of cytomegalovirus exposure and HLA in healthy donors. This clone was seen a few times. This CDR3 is also generated by other DNA sequences in the sample. Primers: 60 Vbeta forward and 13 Jbeta reverse. This table comes from immunoSEQ multiplex PCR, and its TCRdb copy is limited to in-frame clones, with some not included. Of about 100,000 clones in the sample, roughly 80% were seen once. Everyone who donated was a healthy bone marrow donor. The sample was PBMCs. This sequence originates from a male donor in good health and CMV-seropositive.

CDR3 nucleotides: TGTGCCAGCAGCCCCGTGGGTAGCGGAGACACAGATACGCAGTATTTT. It yields the protein CASSPVGSGDTDTQYF. The V and J genes are TRBV5-6 and TRBJ2-3; possible D gene TRBD2, 6 bases. CDR3 length: 16 amino acids. CDR1 and CDR2 from the germline V gene are SGHDT and YYEEEE. Trimming pared 4 bases from V and 2 bases from J, leaving 17 bases between.